The rows below give T cell receptor beta chains drawn from one sample of a study of blood T cell repertoires in COVID-19. Data came from immunoSEQ multiplex PCR; TCRdb stores just in-frame clones and leaves some out. Here the sample spans over 60,000 clones, approximately 92% being singletons. Input material: peripheral blood. Receptors originate from an elderly man with acute or convalescent COVID-19. CDR3s include the opening cysteine and the closing phenylalanine or tryptophan. D genes are given only for firm matches. Not every row has a clone size; where given, it reads once, few, many or a size class.

CDR3 DNA | CDR3 protein | CDR3 length | V gene | clone size | J gene | D gene
TGTGCCAGCAGCCGAGGGCCCGGGCAAATTGGCTACACCTTC | CASSRGPGQIGYTF | 14 | TRBV6-5 | NA | TRBJ1-2 | NA
TGTGCCAGCAGCGCCCCATCGACAGGGTTCCACGAGCAGTACTTC | CASSAPSTGFHEQYF | 15 | TRBV7-8 | NA | TRBJ2-7 | TRBD1
TGTGCCAGCAGCCAGACAGGGATGAATCAGCCCCAGCATTTT | CASSQTGMNQPQHF | 14 | TRBV3-1/TRBV3-2 | NA | TRBJ1-5 | TRBD1
TGTGCCAGCACCAAAACCCAGCGGGGCACCGGGGAGCTGTTTTTT | CASTKTQRGTGELFF | 15 | TRBV6-5 | once | TRBJ2-2 | TRBD2
TGTGCCAGCAGCCCTAGACAGGGGAGTGAGCCCCAGCATTTT | CASSPRQGSEPQHF | 14 | TRBV11-2 | NA | TRBJ1-5 | TRBD1
TGTGCCAGCAGCCCCCCCCAGGGTAATGAAAAACTGTTTTTT | CASSPPQGNEKLFF | 14 | TRBV9 | NA | TRBJ1-4 | NA
TGTGCCAGCAGTTACAGACAGGAGACTGAAGCTTTCTTT | CASSYRQETEAFF | 13 | TRBV6-6 | NA | TRBJ1-1 | NA
TGTGCCAGTAGTTTGGGCCGATCGTTCACTGAAGCTTTCTTT | CASSLGRSFTEAFF | 14 | TRBV19 | NA | TRBJ1-1 | NA
TGCGCCAGCGGCCAAGACGGACAGGGGGCCGTGACCCAGTACTTC | CASGQDGQGAVTQYF | 15 | TRBV5-1 | NA | TRBJ2-5 | TRBD1
TGTGCCAGCAAGGGAAGGGGTCGGGAGTTCTTC | CASKGRGREFF | 11 | TRBV3-1/TRBV3-2 | once | TRBJ2-1 | NA
TGTGCCAGTAGTATACAGCGAGACAATGAGCAGTTCTTC | CASSIQRDNEQFF | 13 | TRBV19 | NA | TRBJ2-1 | NA
TGCGCCAGCAGCCCCAGGGGGCTGAATCAGCCCCAGCATTTT | CASSPRGLNQPQHF | 14 | TRBV4-1 | few | TRBJ1-5 | TRBD1
TGTGCCAGCAGCTTGGGAGTTAGGAGTAACACCATATATTTT | CASSLGVRSNTIYF | 14 | TRBV5-8 | NA | TRBJ1-3 | NA
TGCGCCAGCAGCTTATACAGGGGCGGGAGGGAGACCCAGTACTTC | CASSLYRGGRETQYF | 15 | TRBV5-1 | NA | TRBJ2-5 | NA
TGTGCCAGCAGTGATAGAACCTCTCGGGGAGGCTACACCTTC | CASSDRTSRGGYTF | 14 | TRBV2 | NA | TRBJ1-2 | NA
TGTGCCAGCAGCCCAGGGGCTTTGAACACTGAAGCTTTCTTT | CASSPGALNTEAFF | 14 | TRBV7-9 | NA | TRBJ1-1 | NA
TGTGCCGCGGCGGGGGGAGGCGATACTGAAGCTTTCTTT | CAAAGGGDTEAFF | 13 | TRBV6-5 | NA | TRBJ1-1 | NA
TGTGCCAGCCGGCACAGGGGAGAGAGTCAGCCCCAGCATTTT | CASRHRGESQPQHF | 14 | TRBV6-5 | NA | TRBJ1-5 | TRBD1
TGTGCCAGCCCCTTTATTGGACAGGGGATCGGTAAGGAGAACACTGAAGCTTTCTTT | CASPFIGQGIGKENTEAFF | 19 | TRBV5-8 | NA | TRBJ1-1 | TRBD1
TGCGCCAGCAGCAGCGGGACCCAAGAGACCCAGTACTTC | CASSSGTQETQYF | 13 | TRBV5-1 | NA | TRBJ2-5 | TRBD2
TGCGCCAGCAGCCAAATACTAGCGGGGGTTCGGGAGACCCAGTACTTC | CASSQILAGVRETQYF | 16 | TRBV4-1 | NA | TRBJ2-5 | TRBD2
TGTGCCAGCAGCCAAGACAGGACTAGCCGCTACAATGAGCAGTTCTTC | CASSQDRTSRYNEQFF | 16 | TRBV3-1/TRBV3-2 | NA | TRBJ2-1 | TRBD2
TGTGCCAGCAGCATCCCCGGGACAGGGGACAGAGATACGCAGTATTTT | CASSIPGTGDRDTQYF | 16 | TRBV5-5 | NA | TRBJ2-3 | TRBD1
TGTGCCAGCAGCCCCATGAGCGCCGCTAACTATGGCTACACCTTC | CASSPMSAANYGYTF | 15 | TRBV7-9 | NA | TRBJ1-2 | NA
TGTGCCAGCAGCTTGGAACAGCTCACTGAAGCTTTCTTT | CASSLEQLTEAFF | 13 | TRBV5-4 | NA | TRBJ1-1 | NA
TGCGCCAGCAGCCAAGAAGTGACTAGCGGGTTCTTGTTCTTC | CASSQEVTSGFLFF | 14 | TRBV4-1 | NA | TRBJ2-1 | TRBD2
TGTGCCAGCAGTTACTCGGGGGGACAGGGGTTCGGGGAGCTGTTTTTT | CASSYSGGQGFGELFF | 16 | TRBV6-5 | NA | TRBJ2-2 | TRBD1
TGTGCCAGCAGTTTCCTGACTGAAGCTTTCTTT | CASSFLTEAFF | 11 | TRBV12-3/TRBV12-4 | NA | TRBJ1-1 | NA
TGTGCCAGCAGCGAATACATGCTCCCAGCTTTCTTT | CASSEYMLPAFF | 12 | TRBV7-9 | NA | TRBJ1-1 | NA
TGCGCCAGCAGCCCGGACTTGCTTGGGAACACTGAAGCTTTCTTT | CASSPDLLGNTEAFF | 15 | TRBV5-1 | NA | TRBJ1-1 | NA
TGTGCCAGTACGGGCACAGGAGAAAAACTGTTTTTT | CASTGTGEKLFF | 12 | TRBV19 | once | TRBJ1-4 | NA
TGCGCCAGCAGTGTTCTTGGGTCTTCGGGGCAGTTCTTC | CASSVLGSSGQFF | 13 | TRBV10-1 | NA | TRBJ2-1 | NA
TGTGCCAGCAGCTCGGGACAGCAGAACACTGAAGCTTTCTTT | CASSSGQQNTEAFF | 14 | TRBV11-2 | NA | TRBJ1-1 | TRBD1
TGTGCCAGCAGTGGGACAACCTCTGGGGCCAACGTCCTGACTTTC | CASSGTTSGANVLTF | 15 | TRBV6-6 | NA | TRBJ2-6 | NA
TGCGCCAGCCGGGACCGAACAGGGGGCGGGACTGAAGCTTTCTTT | CASRDRTGGGTEAFF | 15 | TRBV5-1 | NA | TRBJ1-1 | TRBD1
TGTGCCAGCTCACCACCGATGGGGAGAAAGGAACAGCCCCAGCATTTT | CASSPPMGRKEQPQHF | 16 | TRBV18 | NA | TRBJ1-5 | NA
TGTGCCAGCACCGTGACAAGAACGTTAAACACCATATATTTT | CASTVTRTLNTIYF | 14 | TRBV2 | NA | TRBJ1-3 | NA
TGTGCCAGTAGTATCGTTCTAGCGGGAGCCGAGCAGTTCTTC | CASSIVLAGAEQFF | 14 | TRBV19 | NA | TRBJ2-1 | TRBD2
TGCGCCAGCAGCTTAGGGGGTAAGGGCACTGAAGCTTTCTTT | CASSLGGKGTEAFF | 14 | TRBV5-1 | few | TRBJ1-1 | NA
TGTGCCACCAGTGACACCGGGACAGGGGACGGCTACACCTTC | CATSDTGTGDGYTF | 14 | TRBV24-1 | NA | TRBJ1-2 | TRBD1
TGTGCCAGCAGCCAAGAAGGCGGTTGGAAACTGTTTTTT | CASSQEGGWKLFF | 13 | TRBV3-1/TRBV3-2 | NA | TRBJ1-4 | NA
TGTGCCAGCAGACCAAGCGGGGCCCGCGAGCAGTACTTC | CASRPSGAREQYF | 13 | TRBV6-5 | NA | TRBJ2-7 | TRBD2
TGCGCCAGCAGTAGGACAGCCTCTAGCACAGATACGCAGTATTTT | CASSRTASSTDTQYF | 15 | TRBV10-1 | NA | TRBJ2-3 | NA
TGTGCCAGCAGAGCCCCAGTGGGAGGGTCCTCACCCCTCCACTTT | CASRAPVGGSSPLHF | 15 | TRBV28 | NA | TRBJ1-6 | NA
TGTGCCAGCAGCCCAAGAGCGAACGGGGAGACCCAGTACTTC | CASSPRANGETQYF | 14 | TRBV7-2 | NA | TRBJ2-5 | NA
TGTGCCAGCTCCGGGACAGGGCTCTATGGCTACACCTTC | CASSGTGLYGYTF | 13 | TRBV6-5 | NA | TRBJ1-2 | TRBD1
TGCAGCGTCCGGGGGGCCCTGAACACTGAAGCTTTCTTT | CSVRGALNTEAFF | 13 | TRBV29-1 | NA | TRBJ1-1 | NA
TGTGCCAGCTCACCGGGCGGGACCAATCAGCCCCAGCATTTT | CASSPGGTNQPQHF | 14 | TRBV18 | NA | TRBJ1-5 | NA
TGTGCCAGCAGCGGTCGAGGTTCCTACAATGAGCAGTTCTTC | CASSGRGSYNEQFF | 14 | TRBV7-9 | NA | TRBJ2-1 | NA
TGTGCCTGGAGTGTAGGGGGGGCTTCGCACGAGCAGTACTTC | CAWSVGGASHEQYF | 14 | TRBV30 | NA | TRBJ2-7 | NA
TGTGCCAGCTCACCATATGGGACAGGGGTATACTACGAGCAGTACTTC | CASSPYGTGVYYEQYF | 16 | TRBV18 | NA | TRBJ2-7 | TRBD1
TGTGCCAGCAGCCTTTTGAGCATGAACACTGAAGCTTTCTTT | CASSLLSMNTEAFF | 14 | TRBV14 | NA | TRBJ1-1 | NA
TGTGCCAGCAGCCAAGTGGGAGGAGAGCAGTTCTTC | CASSQVGGEQFF | 12 | TRBV3-1/TRBV3-2 | NA | TRBJ2-1 | NA
TGTGCCAGCAGCCAAGGACTAGCGGGAGAGGGTAAGACCCAGTACTTC | CASSQGLAGEGKTQYF | 16 | TRBV3-1/TRBV3-2 | once | TRBJ2-5 | TRBD2